This T cell receptor (beta chain) was sequenced during a study of beta chain features in type 1 diabetes. Study-level points and caveats: In every one of the four CD4+ subsets, TCRB CDR3s were moderately but significantly shorter in Type 1 diabetes patients. Compared with healthy donors, patients appeared to share more similar naive, central memory and regulatory TCRB repertoires. Any role of HLA type in TCRB rearrangement remained unresolved here.

Via CD45RO/CCR7/CD25/CD127/CD95/CD27, cells of the CD4+ naive, central memory, regulatory and stem cell-like memory subsets were sorted. Each sorted population was over 98% pure. On this clone: As yet, its antigen is unknown.

Per the germline V gene, CDR1 is SGHNT and CDR2 is YYREEE (reference sequence). The V gene lost 0 bases and the J gene lost 2 bases, with 11 bases spanning the gap. The CDR3 spans 15 residues. The investigators reverse transcribed all of the isolated RNA, so they sequenced expressed TCRB transcripts. Method: immunoSEQ multiplex PCR; TCRdb's copy keeps in-frame clones and lacks some. The sample lists 600,000 to 700,000 clones, approximately 13% occurring once. The sequenced sample was naive CD4+ T cells from blood. The chain combines TRBV5-4 with TRBJ1-2; D unclear. This sequence originates from a man aged 25-45 years with type 1 diabetes. The DNA for the CDR3 is TGTGCCAGCAGCTTGGAGGCAGTCCCCAACTATGGCTACACCTTC. Its translation is CASSLEAVPNYGYTF.